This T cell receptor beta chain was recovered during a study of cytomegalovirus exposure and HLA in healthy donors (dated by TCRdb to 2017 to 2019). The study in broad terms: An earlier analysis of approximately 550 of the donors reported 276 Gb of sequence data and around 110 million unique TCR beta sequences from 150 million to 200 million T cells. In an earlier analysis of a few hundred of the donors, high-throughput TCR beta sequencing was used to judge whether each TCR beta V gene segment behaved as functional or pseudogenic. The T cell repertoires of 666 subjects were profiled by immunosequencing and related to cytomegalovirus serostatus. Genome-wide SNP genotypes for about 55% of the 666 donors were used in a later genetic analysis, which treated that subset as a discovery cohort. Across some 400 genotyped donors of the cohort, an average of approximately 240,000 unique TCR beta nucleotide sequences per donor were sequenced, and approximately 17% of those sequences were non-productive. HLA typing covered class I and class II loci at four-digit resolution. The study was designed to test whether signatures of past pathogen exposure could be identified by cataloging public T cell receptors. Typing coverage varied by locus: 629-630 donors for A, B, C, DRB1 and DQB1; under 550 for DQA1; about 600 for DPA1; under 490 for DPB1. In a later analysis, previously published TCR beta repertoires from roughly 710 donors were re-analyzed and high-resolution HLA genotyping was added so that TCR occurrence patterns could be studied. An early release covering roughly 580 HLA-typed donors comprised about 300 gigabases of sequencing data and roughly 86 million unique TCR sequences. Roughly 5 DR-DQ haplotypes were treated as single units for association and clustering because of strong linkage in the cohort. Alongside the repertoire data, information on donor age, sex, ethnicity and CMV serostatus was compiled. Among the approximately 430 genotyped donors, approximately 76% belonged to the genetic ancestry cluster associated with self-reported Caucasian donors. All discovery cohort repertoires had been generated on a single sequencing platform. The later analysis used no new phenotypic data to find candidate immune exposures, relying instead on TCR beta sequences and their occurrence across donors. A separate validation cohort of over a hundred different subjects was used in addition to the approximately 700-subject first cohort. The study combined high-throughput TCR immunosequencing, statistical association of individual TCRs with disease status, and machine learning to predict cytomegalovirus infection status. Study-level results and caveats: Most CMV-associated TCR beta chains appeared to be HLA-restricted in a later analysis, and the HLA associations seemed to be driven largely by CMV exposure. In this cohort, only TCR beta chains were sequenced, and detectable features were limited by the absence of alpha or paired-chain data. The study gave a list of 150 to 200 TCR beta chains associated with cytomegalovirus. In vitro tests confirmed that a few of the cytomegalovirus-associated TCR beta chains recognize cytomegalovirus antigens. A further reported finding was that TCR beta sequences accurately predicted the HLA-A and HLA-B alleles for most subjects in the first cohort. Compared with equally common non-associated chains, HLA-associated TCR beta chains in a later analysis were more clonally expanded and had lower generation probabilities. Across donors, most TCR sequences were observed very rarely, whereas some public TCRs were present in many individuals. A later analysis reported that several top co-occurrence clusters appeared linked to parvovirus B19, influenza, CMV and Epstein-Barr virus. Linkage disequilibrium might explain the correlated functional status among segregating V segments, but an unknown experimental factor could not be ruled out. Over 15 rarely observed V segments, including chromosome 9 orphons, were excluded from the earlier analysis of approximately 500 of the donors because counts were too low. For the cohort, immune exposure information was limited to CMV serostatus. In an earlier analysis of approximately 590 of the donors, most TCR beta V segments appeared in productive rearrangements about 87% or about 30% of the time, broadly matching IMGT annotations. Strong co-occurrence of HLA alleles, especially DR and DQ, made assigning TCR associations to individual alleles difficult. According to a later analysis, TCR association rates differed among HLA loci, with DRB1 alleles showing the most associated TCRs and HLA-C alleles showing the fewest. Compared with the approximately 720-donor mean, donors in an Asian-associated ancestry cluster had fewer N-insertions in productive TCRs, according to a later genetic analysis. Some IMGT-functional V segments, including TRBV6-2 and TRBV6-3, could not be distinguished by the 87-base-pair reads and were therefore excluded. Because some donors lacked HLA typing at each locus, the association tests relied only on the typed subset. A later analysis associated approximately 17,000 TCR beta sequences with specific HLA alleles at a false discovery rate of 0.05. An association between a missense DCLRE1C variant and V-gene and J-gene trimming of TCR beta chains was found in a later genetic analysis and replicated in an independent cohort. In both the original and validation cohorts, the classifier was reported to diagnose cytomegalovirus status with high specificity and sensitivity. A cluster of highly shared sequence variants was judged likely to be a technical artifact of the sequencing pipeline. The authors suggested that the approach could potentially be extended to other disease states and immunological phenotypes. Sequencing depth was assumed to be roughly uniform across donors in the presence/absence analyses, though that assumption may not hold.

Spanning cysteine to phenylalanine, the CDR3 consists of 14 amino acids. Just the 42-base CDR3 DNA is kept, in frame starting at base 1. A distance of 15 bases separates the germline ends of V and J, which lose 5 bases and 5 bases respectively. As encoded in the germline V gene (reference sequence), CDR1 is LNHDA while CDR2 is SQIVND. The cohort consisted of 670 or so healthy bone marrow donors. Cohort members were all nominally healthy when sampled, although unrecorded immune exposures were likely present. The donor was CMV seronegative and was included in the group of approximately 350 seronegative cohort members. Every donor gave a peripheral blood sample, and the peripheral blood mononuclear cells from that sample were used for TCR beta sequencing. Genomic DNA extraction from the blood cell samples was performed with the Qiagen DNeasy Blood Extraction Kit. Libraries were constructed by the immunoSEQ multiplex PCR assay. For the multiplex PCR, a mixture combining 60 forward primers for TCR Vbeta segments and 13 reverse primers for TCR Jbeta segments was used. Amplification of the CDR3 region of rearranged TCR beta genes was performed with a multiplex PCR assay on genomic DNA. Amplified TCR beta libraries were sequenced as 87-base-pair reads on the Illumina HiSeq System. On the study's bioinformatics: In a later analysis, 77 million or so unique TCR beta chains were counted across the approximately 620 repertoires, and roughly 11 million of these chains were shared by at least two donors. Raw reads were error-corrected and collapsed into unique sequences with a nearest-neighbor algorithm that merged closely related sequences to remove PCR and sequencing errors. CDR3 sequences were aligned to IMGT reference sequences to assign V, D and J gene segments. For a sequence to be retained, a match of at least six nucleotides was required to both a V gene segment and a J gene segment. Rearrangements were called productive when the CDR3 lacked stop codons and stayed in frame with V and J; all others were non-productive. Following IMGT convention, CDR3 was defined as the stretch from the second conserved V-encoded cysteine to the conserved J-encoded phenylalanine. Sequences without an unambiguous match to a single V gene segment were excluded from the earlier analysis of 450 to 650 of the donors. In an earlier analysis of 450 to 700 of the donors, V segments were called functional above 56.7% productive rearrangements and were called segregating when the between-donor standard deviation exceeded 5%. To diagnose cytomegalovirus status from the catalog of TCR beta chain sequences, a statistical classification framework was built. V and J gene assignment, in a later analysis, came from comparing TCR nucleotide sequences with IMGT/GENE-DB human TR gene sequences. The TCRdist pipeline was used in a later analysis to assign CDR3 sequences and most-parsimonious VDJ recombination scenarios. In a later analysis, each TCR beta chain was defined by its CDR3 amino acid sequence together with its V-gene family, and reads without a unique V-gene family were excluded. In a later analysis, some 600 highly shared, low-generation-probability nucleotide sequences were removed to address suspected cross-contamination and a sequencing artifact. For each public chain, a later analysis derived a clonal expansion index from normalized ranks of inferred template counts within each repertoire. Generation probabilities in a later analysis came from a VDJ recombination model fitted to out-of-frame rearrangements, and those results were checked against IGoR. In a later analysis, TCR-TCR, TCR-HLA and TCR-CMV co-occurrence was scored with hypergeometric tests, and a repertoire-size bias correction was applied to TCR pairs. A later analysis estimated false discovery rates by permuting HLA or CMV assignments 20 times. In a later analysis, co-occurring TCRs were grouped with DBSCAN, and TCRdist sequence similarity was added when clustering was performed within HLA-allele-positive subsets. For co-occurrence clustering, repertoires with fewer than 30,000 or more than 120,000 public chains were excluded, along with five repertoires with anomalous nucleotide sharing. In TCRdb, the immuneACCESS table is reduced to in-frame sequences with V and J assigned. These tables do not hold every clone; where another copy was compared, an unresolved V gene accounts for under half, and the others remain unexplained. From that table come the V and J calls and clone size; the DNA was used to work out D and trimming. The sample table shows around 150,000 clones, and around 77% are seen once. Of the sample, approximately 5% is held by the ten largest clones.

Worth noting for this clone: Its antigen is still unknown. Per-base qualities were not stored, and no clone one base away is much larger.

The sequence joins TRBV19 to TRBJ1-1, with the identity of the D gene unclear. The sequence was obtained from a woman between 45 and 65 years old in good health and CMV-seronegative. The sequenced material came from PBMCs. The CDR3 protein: CASSPTRGRTEAFF. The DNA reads TGTGCCAGTAGTCCCACACGAGGGAGGACTGAAGCTTTCTTT.